Shown below are 10 T cell receptor beta chains from a single sample sequenced in a study of blood T cell repertoires in COVID-19. Using immunoSEQ multiplex PCR, the repertoire was profiled, and TCRdb retains in-frame clones only, with some absent. The repertoire holds roughly 100,000 clones, with roughly 79% as singletons. The sequenced sample consisted of peripheral blood. The receptors originated from an elderly woman with acute or convalescent COVID-19.

To note about this clone: Distinct nucleotide sequences in the sample also encode this CDR3. The J gene is TRBJ1-5, the V gene TRBV18, with unresolved D. Germline values: CDR1 KGHSH, CDR2 LQKENI. Trimming shortened V by 2 bases and J by 3 bases, and 8 bases separated the two germline ends. The CDR3 runs 14 residues. CDR3 region: CASSPGQNNQPQHF. The CDR3 DNA follows: TGTGCCAGCTCACCAGGGCAGAACAATCAGCCCCAGCATTTT.

The CDR3 DNA follows: TGTGCCGCAACGGGGGGTTACAACTTAAACTATGGCTACACCTTC. Translating it yields CAATGGYNLNYGYTF. The genes are TRBV2 and TRBJ1-2; D might be TRBD1 (5 bases). Trimming stripped 11 bases from V and 2 bases from J, with 21 bases between. There are 15 residues in the CDR3. Germline V gene lookup returns CDR1 SNHLY and CDR2 FYNNEI.

This clone was detected once. The chain couples TRBV3-1 (or the pseudogene TRBV3-2) to TRBJ2-5, with unresolved D. Germline CDR1 LGHDT, CDR2 YNNKEL (reference sequence). Trimming stripped 3 bases from V and 5 bases from J, with 13 bases between. The CDR3 consists of 14 residues. CDR3: CASSQNPSPETQYF. DNA for the CDR3: TGTGCCAGCAGCCAGAATCCGAGCCCTGAGACCCAGTACTTC.

In DNA form, the CDR3 reads TGCGCCAGCCTTGGACAGGGCCCTGATATCGGCACAGATACGCAGTATTTT. Its protein is CASLGQGPDIGTDTQYF. This chain joins TRBV10-1 and TRBJ2-3; the match to TRBD1 covers 8 bases. The V segment lost 8 bases and the J segment 1 base; nucleotides outside the gene matches: 14. Germline V lookup: CDR1 WNHNN, CDR2 SYGVQD (reference sequence). The CDR3 length is 17 residues.

The gene calls are TRBV11-3 and TRBJ2-3, with D hard to call. Germline-derived CDR1 and CDR2 are SGHNT and YENEEA. V lost 5 bases and J lost 6, with 12 bases in between. The CDR3 runs 13 residues. Here the CDR3 reads CASSIPGSDTQYF. The DNA of the CDR3 is TGTGCCAGCAGCATACCAGGAAGCGATACGCAGTATTTT.

Written as DNA, the CDR3 is TGTGCCAGCTCACCGCGGACAGGGGGGTTGGGCACTGAAGCTTTCTTT. As protein: CASSPRTGGLGTEAFF. The V and J genes are TRBV18 and TRBJ1-1; 10 positions match TRBD1. CDR3 length: 16 residues. J lost 4 bases, V lost 3 bases, and 8 bases had no gene match. In germline, CDR1 is KGHSH, CDR2 LQKENI.

This chain uses TRBV19 with TRBJ1-4, with D unclear. The CDR3 length is 17 residues. The V and J ends lost 11 bases and 3 bases respectively, with 25 bases between them. Germline-derived CDR1 and CDR2 are LNHDA and SQIVND (reference sequence). The CDR3 loop is CAGTGGRSNAANEKLFF. The CDR3 DNA sequence: TGTGCCGGCACGGGCGGGCGATCAAATGCGGCTAATGAAAAACTGTTTTTT.

This clone was seen a handful of times. The gene calls are TRBV6-5 and TRBJ1-2; tentatively, D is TRBD1 (6 bases). CDR3 length: 14 residues. Between the trimmed V and J ends, which lost 6 bases and 1 base, there was a span of 12 bases. The V gene's germline CDR1 is MNHEY and CDR2 SVGAGI. This chain's CDR3 is CASRETGVNYGYTF. The DNA for the CDR3 is TGTGCCAGCAGAGAGACAGGTGTTAACTATGGCTACACCTTC.

This chain joins TRBV29-1 and TRBJ1-2; 9 bases map to TRBD1. Trimming at V came to 7 bases and at J to 8 bases, leaving 11 bases not matched to a gene. There are 13 residues in the CDR3. CDR1 and CDR2 (germline): SQVTM, ANQGSEA. In DNA form, the CDR3 reads TGCAGCGGGTGGACAGGGGAGGCGATCGGCTACACCTTC. This gives the protein CSGWTGEAIGYTF.

This rearrangement joins TRBV28 to TRBJ2-7, with TRBD2 matching 7 bases. V dropped 3 bases and J dropped 4; count of bases not matched to a gene: 3. There are 13 residues in the CDR3. Germline-derived CDR1 and CDR2 are MDHEN and SYDVKM. CDR3 protein: CASSFSREYEQYF. The CDR3, as DNA: TGTGCCAGCAGTTTCTCGCGGGAGTACGAGCAGTACTTC.